This T cell receptor (beta chain) was obtained from a study of beta chain features in type 1 diabetes. As for the study in general: The examined sorted cells totaled about 98 million across samples.

A single heparinised draw of around 0.11 L on average was taken per donor. Since all of the isolated RNA was reverse transcribed, expressed TCRB transcripts were what got sequenced. Clones were read by immunoSEQ multiplex PCR, and TCRdb kept only the in-frame ones, dropping some. The sample consists of about 410,000 clones, 14% of them appearing once. This clone was seen only once. This CDR3 has 15 residues. Unmatched junction bases numbered 11, after V lost 5 bases and J lost 7 bases. The germline V gene has CDR1 SQVTM and CDR2 ANQGSEA. This chain connects TRBV29-1 to TRBJ2-1, with 10 bases fitting TRBD2. The sequenced material came from naive CD4+ T cells from blood. This receptor was identified in a young man in good health. The CDR3 is CSVPGFLAGVNEQFF. As DNA, the CDR3 is TGCAGCGTTCCGGGGTTCCTAGCGGGGGTGAATGAGCAGTTCTTC.